Below, 8 T cell receptor beta chains from the same sample are listed, as sequenced in a study of T cells in women clearing cervical HPV infection. Clones were read by immunoSEQ multiplex PCR, and TCRdb kept only the in-frame ones, dropping some. The sample totals some 19,000 clones; its top ten clones hold about 15%. Sequences were obtained from blood buffy coat. Source of these receptors: a woman aged 18-70 years with a cervical HPV16 infection that either progressed to CIN3+ or cleared (not recorded which).

Details on this clone: Sequencing ends 3 residues short of the CDR3 end; the germline J gene provides the rest. This rearrangement joins TRBV29-1 to TRBJ1-2; D might be TRBD1 (5 bases). From germline, CDR1 is SQVTM and CDR2 ANQGSEA. Trimming removed 7 bases at V and 7 bases at J, with 13 bases between. The CDR3 has 11 residues. Here the CDR3 reads CSAGGGSGYTF. CDR3 DNA, as far as it was read: TGCAGCGCCGGGGGAGGGAGTGGC.

Concerning this clone itself: The read terminates 3 residues before the CDR3 end, so the remaining end is supplied by the germline J gene. The chain uses TRBV7-2 and TRBJ2-1; tentative D call: TRBD1 (6 bases). Germline V gene lookup returns CDR1 SGHTA and CDR2 FQGNSA. The ends were cut back, 7 bases at V and 7 bases at J, with 17 bases in the middle. This CDR3 contains 14 residues. The sequenced CDR3 bases are TGTGCCAGCACCACCCAGATCCAGGGGAATGAG. It translates to CASTTQIQGNE. The whole CDR3 protein is CASTTQIQGNEQFF.

As regards this clone: The junction does not match germline at one end; this may be a read error. The read halts 3 residues ahead of the CDR3 end, with the missing end drawn from the germline J gene. This chain joins TRBV4-2 and TRBJ1-6; TRBD1 matches 10 bases. The CDR3 is made up of 16 amino acids. Germline V gene data show CDR1 as LGHNA and CDR2 as YNFKEQ. The part of the CDR3 DNA that was read is TGCGCCAGCAGCCAAGACAGGGGGCGGATTAATTCACCC. Protein: CASSQDRGRINSP. The complete CDR3 sequence is CASSQDRGRINSPLHF.

Notes on this clone: The CDR3 goes on 3 residues after the read ends, and that part is filled in from the germline J gene. The same CDR3 also results from other DNA sequences found in this sample. The chain has TRBV18 and TRBJ2-4; tentative D call: TRBD1 (6 bases). The germline V gene has CDR1 KGHSH and CDR2 LQKENI. The CDR3 consists of 17 residues. This CDR3 reads CASSPSIRDTTGYGQYF. The sequenced CDR3 bases are TGTGCCAGCTCACCATCAATCCGGGACACCACAGGGTATGGT. Full variable domain (remainder filled in from reference TRBV18 and TRBJ2-4): NAGVMQNPRHLVRRRGQEARLRCSPMKGHSHVYWYRQLPEEGLKFMVYLQKENIIDESGMPKERFSAEFPKEGPSILRIQQVVRGDSAAYFCASSPSIRDTTGYGQYFGAGTRLSVL.

As for this clone: The CDR3 end falls 3 residues outside the read, so it is completed with the germline J gene. The chain is built from TRBV7-9 and TRBJ2-5; D is possibly TRBD2 (6 bases). Trimming left V 5 bases short and J 4 bases short, with 11 bases between. CDR1 SEHNR and CDR2 FQNEAQ come from the germline V gene (reference sequence). The CDR3 covers 13 residues. CDR3 sequence reads: CASSPDYPETQYF. The DNA read from the CDR3 is TGTGCCAGCAGCCCGGACTACCCAGAGACC.

To note about this clone: The read terminates 3 residues before the CDR3 end, so the remaining end is supplied by the germline J gene. The rearrangement joins TRBV5-1 to TRBJ2-5, with D perhaps matching TRBD2 (6 bases). Germline V gene lookup returns CDR1 SGHRS and CDR2 YFSETQ. This CDR3 has 16 amino acids. V was pared by 0 bases and J by 0 bases, with 12 bases between. This CDR3 is CASSLGGVPYQETQYF. CDR3 bases read: TGCGCCAGCAGCTTGGGGGGGGTACCGTACCAAGAGACC.

With regard to this clone: The missing CDR3 end, 3 residues past where the read stops, is filled in from the germline J gene. The V gene is TRBV7-2, the J gene TRBJ2-3; maybe TRBD2 (6 bases). Germline V gives CDR1 SGHTA, CDR2 FQGNSA. This CDR3 region has 13 residues. The sequenced CDR3 bases are TGTGCCAACAGTTTGTATACTAGCCAGCCG. Translation gives CANSLYTSQP. The entire CDR3 protein reads CANSLYTSQPQYF.

With respect to this clone: The read is 3 residues too short to cover the CDR3 end, so that end is filled in from the germline J gene. The rearrangement joins TRBV30 to TRBJ2-7, with TRBD1 identical over 9 bases. The germline CDR1 and CDR2 sequences are GTSNPN and SVGIG (reference sequence). This CDR3 has 15 amino acids. The V segment lost 2 bases and the J segment 6 bases; nucleotides outside the gene matches: 11. The sequenced part of the CDR3 DNA is TGTGCCTGGAGTACCTTCGGGACAGGGTCAAGCGAG. Protein product: CAWSTFGTGSSE. The whole CDR3 sequence is CAWSTFGTGSSEQYF.